The source of this T cell receptor beta chain is a study of blood T cell repertoires in COVID-19 (TCRdb year 2020). Background on the whole study: The collaborator samples originated in the United States, Italy and Spain and spanned the acute and convalescent phases of COVID-19. HLA class I and class II types, where available, came from metadata supplied by the sample provider rather than from assay-based typing. The repertoires were released in a freely available public database meant as a resource for research on the immune response to SARS-CoV-2. The sample metadata nearly always contained a de-identified subject ID, COVID-19 status, age in years and sex. Samples came from the ongoing ImmuneRACE study (first 160 participants) plus 1,254 subjects from 6 global collaborators. The prospective study material was composed of cDNA or gDNA derived from T cells, B-cell-depleted T cells, or PBMCs. Deeply sampled blood TCRbeta repertoires from subjects exposed to, actively infected with, or recovered from COVID-19 were included in the dataset. Overall study outcomes, separate from this receptor: How much clinical and demographic metadata was included differed by source and by participant, and the metadata was provided uncurated.

CDR1 is given as LGHNA and CDR2 as YNFKEQ, both from the germline V gene. CDR3 length: 17 amino acids, cysteine to phenylalanine. Just CDR3 DNA is preserved here, 51 bases in frame from base 1. V and J lose 0 bases and 4 bases, and a span of 15 bases separates them. TCRbeta CDR3 regions were amplified from genomic DNA by means of the immunoSEQ Assay, a bias-controlled multiplex PCR. Processing in the source paper ran as follows. Within the assay, amplification of reference gene primers was used to estimate how many nucleated cells each sample contained. Sequence reads were collapsed and filtered to measure the absolute abundance of every unique TCRbeta CDR3 rearrangement. For each sample, productive Simpson clonality was calculated as the square root of Simpson's diversity index across productive rearrangements. What TCRdb holds here is the immuneACCESS table cut down to in-frame rearrangements. Part of the clones is not present; checked against another copy, under half of the missing clones reflect an unresolved V gene, and the others are unexplained. The DNA was the basis for D and trimming; V, J and clone size are from that table. Here the sample has some 180,000 clones; over 70% occur a single time. The top ten clonotypes cover roughly 14% of the sample.

Enrolling through a virtual design, the prospective study's participants ranged in age from roughly 18 to 95 years and lived across 24 United States geographic areas. In the prospective study, participants were assigned to cohorts based on the clinical history participants reported in a screening survey and a study questionnaire. Exposed participants had been in contact with someone with a PCR-confirmed or clinician-diagnosed COVID-19 case within 2 weeks of study entry. In the prospective study, mobile phlebotomists collected whole blood, serum and a nasopharyngeal or oropharyngeal swab from each participant. Additional blood draws and questionnaires over an approximately 2-month period could optionally be provided by prospective study participants. Before DNA extraction, prospective study blood samples were shipped either frozen or at room temperature. Comment on this clone: The antigen this receptor binds is unknown. Base qualities are not provided; no much larger clone lies one nucleotide away.

This TCR derives from a man in his 60s who had been exposed to COVID-19. The receptor chain draws on TRBV4-2 and TRBJ2-2; the D gene cannot be named for sure. The sequenced material came from PBMCs or T cells enriched from blood (not recorded which). The DNA sequence follows: TGTGCCAGCAGCCAAGATATGGGCCAGAAAGTCACCGGGGAGCTGTTTTTT. It specifies CASSQDMGQKVTGELFF.